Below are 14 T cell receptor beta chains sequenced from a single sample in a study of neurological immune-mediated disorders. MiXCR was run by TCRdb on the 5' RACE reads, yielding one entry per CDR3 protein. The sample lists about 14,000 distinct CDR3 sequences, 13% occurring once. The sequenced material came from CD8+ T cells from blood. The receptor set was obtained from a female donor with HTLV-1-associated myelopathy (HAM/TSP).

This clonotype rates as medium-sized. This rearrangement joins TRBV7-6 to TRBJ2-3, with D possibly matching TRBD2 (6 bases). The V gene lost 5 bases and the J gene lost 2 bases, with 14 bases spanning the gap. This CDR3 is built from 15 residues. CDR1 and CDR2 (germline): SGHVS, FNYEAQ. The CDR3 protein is CASSPRTTNTDTQYF. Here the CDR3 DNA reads TGTGCCAGCAGCCCCCGGACTACTAACACAGATACGCAGTATTTT.

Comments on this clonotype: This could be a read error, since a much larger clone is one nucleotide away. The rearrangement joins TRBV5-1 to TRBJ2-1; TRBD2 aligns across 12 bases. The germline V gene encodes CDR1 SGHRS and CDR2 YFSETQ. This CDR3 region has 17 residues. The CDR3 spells CANSLPTSGSPYNEQFF. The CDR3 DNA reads TGCGCCAACAGCCTACCGACTAGCGGGAGCCCCTACAATGAGCAGTTCTTC.

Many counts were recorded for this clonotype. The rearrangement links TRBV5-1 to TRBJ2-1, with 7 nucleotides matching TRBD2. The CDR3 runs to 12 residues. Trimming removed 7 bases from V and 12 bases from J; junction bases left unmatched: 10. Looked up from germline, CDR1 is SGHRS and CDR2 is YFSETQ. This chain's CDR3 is CASGLGPRGQFF. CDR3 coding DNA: TGCGCCAGCGGACTAGGGCCCCGGGGGCAGTTCTTC.

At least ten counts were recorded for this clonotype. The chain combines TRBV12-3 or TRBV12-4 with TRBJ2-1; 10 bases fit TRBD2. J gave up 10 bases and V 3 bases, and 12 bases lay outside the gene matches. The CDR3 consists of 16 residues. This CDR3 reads CASSFGPSGSGDEQFF. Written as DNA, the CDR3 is TGTGCCAGCAGTTTTGGGCCTAGCGGGAGTGGAGACGAGCAGTTCTTC.

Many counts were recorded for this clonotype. CDR3 coding DNA: TGCGCCAGCAGGGACGGGACTAGCGGGATAACCGGGGAGCTGTTTTTT. It is translated as CASRDGTSGITGELFF. V gene TRBV5-1 combines with J gene TRBJ2-2; 13 positions match TRBD2. Looked up from germline, CDR1 is SGHRS and CDR2 is YFSETQ. CDR3 length: 16 amino acids. V gave up 5 bases and J gave up 5 bases; unmatched junction bases: 6.

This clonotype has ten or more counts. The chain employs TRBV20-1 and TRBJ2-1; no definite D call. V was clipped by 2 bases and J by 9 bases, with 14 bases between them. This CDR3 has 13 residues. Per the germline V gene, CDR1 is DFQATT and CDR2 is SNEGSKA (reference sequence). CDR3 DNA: TGCAGTGCTAGACCTTCAGTCCCCGGTGAGCAGTTCTTC. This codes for CSARPSVPGEQFF.

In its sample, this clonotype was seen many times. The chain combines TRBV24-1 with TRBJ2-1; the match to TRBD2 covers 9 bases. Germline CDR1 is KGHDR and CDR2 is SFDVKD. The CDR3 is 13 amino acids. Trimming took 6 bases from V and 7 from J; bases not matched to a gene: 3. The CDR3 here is CATSRTSVNEQFF. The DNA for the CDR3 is TGTGCCACCAGTAGGACTAGCGTTAATGAGCAGTTCTTC.

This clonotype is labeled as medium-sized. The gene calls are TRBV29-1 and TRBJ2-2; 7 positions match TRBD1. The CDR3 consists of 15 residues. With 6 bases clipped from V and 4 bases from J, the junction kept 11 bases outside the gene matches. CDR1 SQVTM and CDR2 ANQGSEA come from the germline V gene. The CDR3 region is CSVGKPTGSTGELFF. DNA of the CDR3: TGCAGCGTCGGCAAACCGACAGGGAGCACCGGGGAGCTGTTTTTT.

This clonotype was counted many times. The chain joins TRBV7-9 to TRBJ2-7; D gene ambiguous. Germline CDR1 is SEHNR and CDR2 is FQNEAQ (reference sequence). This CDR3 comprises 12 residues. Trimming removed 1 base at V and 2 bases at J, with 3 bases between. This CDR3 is CASSLVAYEQYF. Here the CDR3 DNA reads TGTGCCAGCAGCTTAGTCGCCTACGAGCAGTACTTC.

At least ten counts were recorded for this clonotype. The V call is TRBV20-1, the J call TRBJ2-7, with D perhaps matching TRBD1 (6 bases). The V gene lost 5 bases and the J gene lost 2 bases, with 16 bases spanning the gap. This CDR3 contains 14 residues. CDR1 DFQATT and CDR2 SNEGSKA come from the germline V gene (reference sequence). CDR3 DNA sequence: TGCAGTGCTCGATGGACAGACCTCCCCTACGAGCAGTACTTC. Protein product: CSARWTDLPYEQYF.

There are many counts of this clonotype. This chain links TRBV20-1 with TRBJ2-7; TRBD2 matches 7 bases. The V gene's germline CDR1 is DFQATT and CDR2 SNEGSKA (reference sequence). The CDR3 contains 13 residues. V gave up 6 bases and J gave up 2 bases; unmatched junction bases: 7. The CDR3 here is CSASGTPPYEQYF. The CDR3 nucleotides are TGCAGTGCCAGCGGGACCCCCCCCTACGAGCAGTACTTC.

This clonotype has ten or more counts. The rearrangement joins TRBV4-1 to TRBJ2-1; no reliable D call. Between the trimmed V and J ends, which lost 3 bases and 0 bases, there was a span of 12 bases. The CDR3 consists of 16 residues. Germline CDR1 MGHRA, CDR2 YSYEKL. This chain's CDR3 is CASSQTLGSSYNEQFF. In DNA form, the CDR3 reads TGCGCCAGCAGCCAGACTTTGGGTAGCTCCTACAATGAGCAGTTCTTC.

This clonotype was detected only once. This CDR3 is CASSLVGRPEQLFF. The CDR3 bases are TGTGCCAGCAGCTTGGTGGGACGACCAGAACAACTGTTTTTT. The chain recombines TRBV5-6 with TRBJ1-4; TRBD1 might be the D (5 bases). In germline, CDR1 is SGHDT, CDR2 YYEEEE. The CDR3 extends over 14 amino acids. The V end lost 0 bases, the J end lost 12 bases, and 15 bases lay between the germline ends.

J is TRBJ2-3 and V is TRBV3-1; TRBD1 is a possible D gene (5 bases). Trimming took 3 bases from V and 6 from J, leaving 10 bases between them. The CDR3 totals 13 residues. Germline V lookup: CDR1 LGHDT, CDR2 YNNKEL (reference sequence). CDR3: CASSQEAGDTQYF. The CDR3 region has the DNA TGTGCCAGCAGCCAGGAAGCAGGGGATACGCAGTATTTT.